This TCR beta chain was obtained from a study of blood T cell repertoires in COVID-19. Study-level information: Specimens from acute and convalescent COVID-19 originated in the United States, Italy and Spain. Sources were T cells, B-cell-depleted T cells, or PBMCs; the material itself was cDNA or gDNA.

The CDR3 spans 13 residues. V was shortened by 3 bases and J by 5 bases, with 9 bases between the two germline ends. CDR1 KGHDR and CDR2 SFDVKD come from the germline V gene. Source study methods: Amplification of reference gene primers was used by the study to estimate nucleated cell counts. Clones were read by immunoSEQ multiplex PCR, and TCRdb kept only the in-frame ones, dropping some. The V and J calls and the clone size are those of that table, but D and trimming were determined from the DNA. The sample lists 150,000 to 160,000 clones, 85% to 90% occurring once. The clonotype originates from a middle-aged woman with acute or convalescent COVID-19. Source material: peripheral blood. This chain uses TRBV24-1 with TRBJ2-5, with D uncertain. The CDR3 bases are TGTGCCACCAGTGATCTCCTCGGGGAGACCCAGTACTTC. Translating it yields CATSDLLGETQYF.